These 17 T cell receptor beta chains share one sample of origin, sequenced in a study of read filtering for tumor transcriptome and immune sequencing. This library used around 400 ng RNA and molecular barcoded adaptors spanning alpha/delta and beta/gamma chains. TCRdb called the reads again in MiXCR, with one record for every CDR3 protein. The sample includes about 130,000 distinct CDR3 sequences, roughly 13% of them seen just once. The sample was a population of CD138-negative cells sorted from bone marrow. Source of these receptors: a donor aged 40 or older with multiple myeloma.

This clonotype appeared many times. The CDR3: CASSQGVGGREDTQYF. Written as DNA, the CDR3 is TGCGCCAGCAGCCAAGGGGTGGGAGGGCGAGAAGATACGCAGTATTTT. The V and J genes are TRBV4-1 and TRBJ2-3; 7 bases are a match to TRBD2. Per germline, CDR1 MGHRA and CDR2 YSYEKL. The V segment lost 1 base and the J segment 5 bases; nucleotides outside the gene matches: 9. This CDR3 contains 16 residues.

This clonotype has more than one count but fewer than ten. The CDR3 nucleotides read TGTGCCAGCATGGAACAGACAGGGCGGACCCAGTACTTC. Translating gives CASMEQTGRTQYF. The chain links TRBV2 to TRBJ2-5, with TRBD1 matching 7 bases. The length of the CDR3 is 13 residues. The germline V gene encodes CDR1 SNHLY and CDR2 FYNNEI. V lost 7 bases to trimming and J lost 7 bases; unmatched junction nucleotides: 9.

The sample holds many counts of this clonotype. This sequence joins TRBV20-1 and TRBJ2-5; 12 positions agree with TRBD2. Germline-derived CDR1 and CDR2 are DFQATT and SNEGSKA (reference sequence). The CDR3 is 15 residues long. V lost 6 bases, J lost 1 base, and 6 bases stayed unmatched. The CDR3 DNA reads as TGCAGTGCCACCGGGACTAGCGGGTCCCAAGAGACCCAGTACTTC. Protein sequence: CSATGTSGSQETQYF.

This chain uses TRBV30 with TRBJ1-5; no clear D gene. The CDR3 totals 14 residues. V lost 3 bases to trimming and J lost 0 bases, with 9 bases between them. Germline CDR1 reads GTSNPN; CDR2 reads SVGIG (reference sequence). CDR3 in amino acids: CAWRKGSSNQPQHF. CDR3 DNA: TGTGCCTGGAGGAAGGGCTCTAGCAATCAGCCCCAGCATTTT.

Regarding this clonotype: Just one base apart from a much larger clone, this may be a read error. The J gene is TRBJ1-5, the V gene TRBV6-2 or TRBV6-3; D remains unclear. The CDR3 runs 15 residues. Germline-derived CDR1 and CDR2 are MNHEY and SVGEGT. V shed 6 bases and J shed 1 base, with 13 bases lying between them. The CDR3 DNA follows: TGTGCCAGCAGCGAACGGACGAGGAGCAATCAGCCCCAGCATTTT. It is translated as CASSERTRSNQPQHF.

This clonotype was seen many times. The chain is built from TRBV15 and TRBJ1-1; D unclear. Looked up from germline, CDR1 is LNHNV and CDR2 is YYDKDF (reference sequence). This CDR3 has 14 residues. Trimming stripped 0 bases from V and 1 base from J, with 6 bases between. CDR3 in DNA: TGTGCCACCAGCAGAGATCTAAGGAACACTGAAGCTTTCTTT. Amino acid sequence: CATSRDLRNTEAFF.

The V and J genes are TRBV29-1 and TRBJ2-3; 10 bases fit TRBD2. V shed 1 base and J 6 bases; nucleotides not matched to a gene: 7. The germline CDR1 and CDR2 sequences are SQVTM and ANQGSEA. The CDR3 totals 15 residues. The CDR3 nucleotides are TGCAGCGTTGAAGCAGCGGGAGGGCCCCAGGATACGCAGTATTTT. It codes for CSVEAAGGPQDTQYF.

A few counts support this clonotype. The CDR3 coding sequence is TGTGCCAGCAGCTTAGAGGCGAGCTCTGGAAACACCATATATTTT. Translation gives CASSLEASSGNTIYF. V is TRBV7-8 and J is TRBJ1-3; the D is unclear. This CDR3 has 15 residues. Trimming took off 1 base at V and 0 bases at J, with 7 bases between the two ends. Germline lookup yields CDR1 SGHVS and CDR2 FQNEAQ.

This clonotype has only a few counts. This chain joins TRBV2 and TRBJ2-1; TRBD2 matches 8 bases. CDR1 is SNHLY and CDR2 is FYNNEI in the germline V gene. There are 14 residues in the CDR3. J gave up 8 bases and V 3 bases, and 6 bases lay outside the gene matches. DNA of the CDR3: TGTGCCAGCAGTGACGGGGGGGGGAGAGATGAGCAGTTCTTC. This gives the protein CASSDGGGRDEQFF.

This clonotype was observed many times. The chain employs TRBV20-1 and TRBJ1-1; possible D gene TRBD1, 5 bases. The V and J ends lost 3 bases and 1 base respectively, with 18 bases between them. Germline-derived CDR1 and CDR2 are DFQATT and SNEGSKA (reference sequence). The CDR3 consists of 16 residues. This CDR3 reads CSARSLQDSTNTEAFF. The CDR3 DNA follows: TGCAGTGCTAGGTCATTACAAGACAGCACGAACACTGAAGCTTTCTTT.

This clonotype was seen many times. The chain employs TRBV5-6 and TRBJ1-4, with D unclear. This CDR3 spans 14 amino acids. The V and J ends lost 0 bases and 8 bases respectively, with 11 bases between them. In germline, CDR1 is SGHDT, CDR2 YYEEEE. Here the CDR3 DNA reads TGTGCCAGCAGCTTGGGGAGTTTAGAAGAAAAACTGTTTTTT. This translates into CASSLGSLEEKLFF.

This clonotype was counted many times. The CDR3 region is CASSSPRGGVYNEQFF. The CDR3 DNA reads as TGTGCCAGCAGTTCCCCTCGGGGGGGGGTCTACAATGAGCAGTTCTTC. The chain links TRBV6-2 or TRBV6-3 to TRBJ2-1, with 8 nucleotides matching TRBD2. This CDR3 comprises 16 residues. V was pared by 4 bases and J by 3 bases, with 8 bases of the junction left unmatched. The germline gives CDR1 MNHEY, CDR2 SVGEGT.

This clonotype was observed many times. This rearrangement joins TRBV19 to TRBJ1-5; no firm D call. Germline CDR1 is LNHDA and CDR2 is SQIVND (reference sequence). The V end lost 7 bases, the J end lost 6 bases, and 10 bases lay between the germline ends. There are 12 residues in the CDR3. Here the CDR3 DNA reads TGTGCCAGTACTCGAGACGGTCAGCCCCAGCATTTT. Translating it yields CASTRDGQPQHF. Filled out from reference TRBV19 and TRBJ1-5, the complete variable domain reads DGGITQSPKYLFRKEGQNVTLSCEQNLNHDAMYWYRQDPGQGLRLIYYSQIVNDFQKGDIAEGYSVSREKKESFPLTVTSAQKNPTAFYLCASTRDGQPQHFGDGTRLSIL.

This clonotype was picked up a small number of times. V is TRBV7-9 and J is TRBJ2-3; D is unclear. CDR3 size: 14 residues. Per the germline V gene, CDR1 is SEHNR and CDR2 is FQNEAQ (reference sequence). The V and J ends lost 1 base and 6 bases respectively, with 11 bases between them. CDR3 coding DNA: TGTGCCAGCAGCTTAGGAACAGTACGGGATACGCAGTATTTT. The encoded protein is CASSLGTVRDTQYF.

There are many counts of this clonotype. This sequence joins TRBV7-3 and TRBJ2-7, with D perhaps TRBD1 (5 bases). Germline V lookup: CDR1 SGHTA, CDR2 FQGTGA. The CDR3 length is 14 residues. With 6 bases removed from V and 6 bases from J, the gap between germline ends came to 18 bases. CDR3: CASRPQAGSAEQYF. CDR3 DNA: TGTGCCAGCAGACCCCAGGCAGGGTCGGCCGAGCAGTACTTC.

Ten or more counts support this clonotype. CDR3 sequence (DNA): TGTGCCAGCAGCCCCGGGGGTACTGAAGCTTTCTTT. Amino acid sequence: CASSPGGTEAFF. The chain has TRBV12-3 or TRBV12-4 and TRBJ1-1, with a possible D match to TRBD1 (5 bases). The CDR3 is made up of 12 amino acids. V was trimmed by 6 bases and J by 5 bases, leaving 10 bases between them.

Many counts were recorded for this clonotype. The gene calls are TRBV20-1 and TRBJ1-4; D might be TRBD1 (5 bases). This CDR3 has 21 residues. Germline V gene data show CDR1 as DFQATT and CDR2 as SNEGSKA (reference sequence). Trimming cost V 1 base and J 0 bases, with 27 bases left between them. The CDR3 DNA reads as TGCAGTGCTAGAGTTCCCCCGGGCGGAGGGGTCGATGGCGCAACTAATGAAAAACTGTTTTTT. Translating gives CSARVPPGGGVDGATNEKLFF.